One T cell receptor (beta chain) is described in this entry. The antigen remains undetermined. CDR3 length equals 14 residues. Germline CDR1 reads MGHRA; CDR2 reads YSYEKL. V shed 1 base and J shed 8 bases, with 12 bases lying between them. The data belong to a study of cytomegalovirus exposure and HLA in healthy donors. Findings and caveats of the study: Reports indicate that TCR beta sequences accurately predicted the HLA-A and HLA-B alleles of most subjects. The authors confirmed in vitro that a few CMV-associated chains were specific for CMV antigens. The study designated 150 to 200 TCR beta chains cytomegalovirus-associated.

Participants comprised healthy donors of bone marrow. PCR amplification relied on 60 Vbeta primers (plus 13 Jbeta primers). Assay: immunoSEQ multiplex PCR; the TCRdb copy retains only in-frame clones and omits some. Listed are about 200,000 clones; approximately 1% falls within the top ten. The receptor's source is a woman aged 25 to 39 in good health and CMV-seropositive. The sample taken for sequencing was PBMCs. The chain has TRBV4-1 and TRBJ2-1, with a tentative D call TRBD2 (7 bases). The CDR3 coding sequence is TGCGCCAGCAGCCAAGTGGGGGGGCAGGATGAGCAGTTCTTC. This encodes CASSQVGGQDEQFF.